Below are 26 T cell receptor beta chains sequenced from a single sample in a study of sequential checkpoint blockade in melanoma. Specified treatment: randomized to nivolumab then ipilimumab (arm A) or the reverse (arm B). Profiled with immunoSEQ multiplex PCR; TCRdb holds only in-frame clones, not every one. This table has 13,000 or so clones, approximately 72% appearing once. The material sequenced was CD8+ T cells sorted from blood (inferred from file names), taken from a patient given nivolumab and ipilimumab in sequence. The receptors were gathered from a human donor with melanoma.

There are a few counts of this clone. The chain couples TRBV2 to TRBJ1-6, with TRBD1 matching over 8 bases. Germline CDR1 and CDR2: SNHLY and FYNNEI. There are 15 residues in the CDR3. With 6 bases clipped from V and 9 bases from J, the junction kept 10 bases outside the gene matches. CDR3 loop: CASRGWTGTISPLHF. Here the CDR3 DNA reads TGTGCCAGCAGGGGGTGGACAGGGACAATTTCACCCCTCCACTTT.

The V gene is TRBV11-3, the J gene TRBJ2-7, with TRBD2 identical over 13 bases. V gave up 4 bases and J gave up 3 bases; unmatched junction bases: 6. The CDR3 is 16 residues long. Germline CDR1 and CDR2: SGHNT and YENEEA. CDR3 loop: CASSSQGLAGVYEQYF. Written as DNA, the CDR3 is TGTGCCAGCAGCTCCCAAGGACTAGCGGGAGTCTACGAGCAGTACTTC.

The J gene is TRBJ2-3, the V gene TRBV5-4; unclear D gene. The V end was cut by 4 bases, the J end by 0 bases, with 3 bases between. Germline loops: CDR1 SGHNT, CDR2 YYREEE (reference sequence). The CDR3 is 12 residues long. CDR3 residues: CASSLSTDTQYF. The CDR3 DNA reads TGTGCCAGCAGCCTGAGCACAGATACGCAGTATTTT.

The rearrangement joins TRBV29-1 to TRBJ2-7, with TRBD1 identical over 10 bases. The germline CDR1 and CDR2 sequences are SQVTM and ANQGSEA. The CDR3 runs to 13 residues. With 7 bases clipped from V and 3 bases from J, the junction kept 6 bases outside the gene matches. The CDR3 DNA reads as TGCAGCGCCAAGAGGACAGGGGGCTACGAGCAGTACTTC. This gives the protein CSAKRTGGYEQYF.

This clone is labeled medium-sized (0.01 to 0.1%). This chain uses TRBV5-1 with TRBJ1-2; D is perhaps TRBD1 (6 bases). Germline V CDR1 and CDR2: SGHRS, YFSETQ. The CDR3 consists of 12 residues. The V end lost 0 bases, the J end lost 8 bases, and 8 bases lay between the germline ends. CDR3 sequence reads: CASSLAGQGYTF. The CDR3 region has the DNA TGCGCCAGCAGCTTGGCCGGACAGGGCTACACCTTC.

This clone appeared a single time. The CDR3 here is CSVLAPSGRGETQYF. CDR3 bases: TGCAGCGTGCTGGCGCCTAGCGGGAGAGGAGAGACCCAGTACTTC. The chain employs TRBV29-1 and TRBJ2-5, with 10 bases matching TRBD2. The CDR3 loop spans 15 amino acids. After removal of 6 bases from V and 4 bases from J, the junction contained 11 bases not matched to a gene. Germline-derived CDR1 and CDR2 are SQVTM and ANQGSEA.

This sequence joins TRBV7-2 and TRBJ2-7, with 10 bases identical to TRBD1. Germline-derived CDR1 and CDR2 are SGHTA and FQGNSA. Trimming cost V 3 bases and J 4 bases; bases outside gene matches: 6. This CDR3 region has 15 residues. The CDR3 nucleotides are TGTGCCAGCAGCTTCCCCGGGACAGGGGATTACGAGCAGTACTTC. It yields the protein CASSFPGTGDYEQYF.

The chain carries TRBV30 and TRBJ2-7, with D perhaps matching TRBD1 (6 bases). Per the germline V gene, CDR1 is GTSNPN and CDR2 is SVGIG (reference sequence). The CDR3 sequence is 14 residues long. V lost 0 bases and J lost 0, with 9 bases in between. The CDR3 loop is CAWSVWDTSYEQYF. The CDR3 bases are TGTGCCTGGAGTGTTTGGGACACCTCCTACGAGCAGTACTTC. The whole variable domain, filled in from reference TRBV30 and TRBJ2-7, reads SQTIHQWPATLVQPVGSPLSLECTVEGTSNPNLYWYRQAAGRGLQLLFYSVGIGQISSEVPQNLSASRPQDRQFILSSKKLLLSDSGFYLCAWSVWDTSYEQYFGPGTRLTVT.

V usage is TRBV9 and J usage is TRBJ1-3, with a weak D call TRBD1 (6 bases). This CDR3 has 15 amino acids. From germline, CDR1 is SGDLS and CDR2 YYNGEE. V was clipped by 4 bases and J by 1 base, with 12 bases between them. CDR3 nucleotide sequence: TGTGCCAGCAGCCCCGAAAGGGGGTCTGGAAACACCATATATTTT. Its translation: CASSPERGSGNTIYF.

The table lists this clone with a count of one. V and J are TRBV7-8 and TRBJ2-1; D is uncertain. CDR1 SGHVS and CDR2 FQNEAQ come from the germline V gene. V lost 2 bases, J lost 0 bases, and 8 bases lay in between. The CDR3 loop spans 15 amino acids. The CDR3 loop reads CASSLLRSSYNEQFF. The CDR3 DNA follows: TGTGCCAGCAGCTTACTCCGGAGCTCCTACAATGAGCAGTTCTTC.

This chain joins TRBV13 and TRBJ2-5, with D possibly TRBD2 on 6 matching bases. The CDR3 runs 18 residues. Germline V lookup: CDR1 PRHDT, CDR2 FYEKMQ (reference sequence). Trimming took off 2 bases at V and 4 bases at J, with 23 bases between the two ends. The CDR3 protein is CASSLTSNLRAGRETQYF. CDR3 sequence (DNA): TGTGCCAGCAGCTTAACCTCAAACCTCAGGGCGGGGCGAGAGACCCAGTACTTC.

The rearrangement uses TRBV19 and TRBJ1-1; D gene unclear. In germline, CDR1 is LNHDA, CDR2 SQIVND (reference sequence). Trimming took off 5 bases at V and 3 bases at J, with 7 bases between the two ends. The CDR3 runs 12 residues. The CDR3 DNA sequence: TGTGCCAGTAGTGTAGGGCACACTGAAGCTTTCTTT. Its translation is CASSVGHTEAFF.

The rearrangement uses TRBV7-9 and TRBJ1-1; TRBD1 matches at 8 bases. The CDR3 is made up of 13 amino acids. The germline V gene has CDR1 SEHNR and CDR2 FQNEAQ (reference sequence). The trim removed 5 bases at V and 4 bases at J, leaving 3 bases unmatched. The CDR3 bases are TGTGCCAGCAGCCTTGGGACAGGCACTGAAGCTTTCTTT. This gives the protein CASSLGTGTEAFF.

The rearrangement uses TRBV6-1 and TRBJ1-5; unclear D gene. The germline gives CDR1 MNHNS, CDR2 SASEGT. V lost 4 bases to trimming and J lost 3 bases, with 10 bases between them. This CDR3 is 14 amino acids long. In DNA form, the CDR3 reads TGTGCCAGCAGTGGATACAGATACAATCAGCCCCAGCATTTT. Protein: CASSGYRYNQPQHF.

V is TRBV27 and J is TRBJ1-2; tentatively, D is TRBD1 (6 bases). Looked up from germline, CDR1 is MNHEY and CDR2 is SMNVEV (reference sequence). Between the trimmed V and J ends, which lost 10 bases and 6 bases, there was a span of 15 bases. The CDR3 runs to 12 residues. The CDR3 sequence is CATHTGWHGYTF. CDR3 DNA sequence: TGTGCCACCCATACAGGGTGGCATGGCTACACCTTC.

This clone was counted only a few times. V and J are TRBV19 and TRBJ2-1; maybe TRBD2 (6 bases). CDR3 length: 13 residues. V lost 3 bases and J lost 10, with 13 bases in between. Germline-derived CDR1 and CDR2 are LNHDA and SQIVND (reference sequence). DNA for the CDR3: TGTGCCAGTAGTATGGGGAGGACGGGGGAGCAGTTCTTC. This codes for CASSMGRTGEQFF.

CDR3 region: CASSPLRTLPYEQYF. In DNA, the CDR3 is TGTGCCAGCAGTCCACTCCGGACACTCCCCTACGAGCAGTACTTC. The chain links TRBV27 to TRBJ2-5; tentative D call: TRBD1 (5 bases). The end of the DNA is better explained by TRBJ2-7, so the J call may be wrong. CDR3 length equals 15 residues. CDR1 is MNHEY and CDR2 is SMNVEV in the germline V gene (reference sequence).

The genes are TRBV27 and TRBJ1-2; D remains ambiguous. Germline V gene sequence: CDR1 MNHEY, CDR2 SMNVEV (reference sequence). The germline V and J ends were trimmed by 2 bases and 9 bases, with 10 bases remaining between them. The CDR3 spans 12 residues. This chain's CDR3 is CASSLTGVRYTF. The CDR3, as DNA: TGTGCCAGCAGTTTAACCGGGGTCCGCTACACCTTC.

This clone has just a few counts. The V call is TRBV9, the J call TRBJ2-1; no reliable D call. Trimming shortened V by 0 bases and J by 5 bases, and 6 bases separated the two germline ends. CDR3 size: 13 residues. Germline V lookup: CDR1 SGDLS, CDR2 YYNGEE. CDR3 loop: CASSVEPDNEQFF. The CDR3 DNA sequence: TGTGCCAGCAGCGTAGAACCAGACAATGAGCAGTTCTTC.

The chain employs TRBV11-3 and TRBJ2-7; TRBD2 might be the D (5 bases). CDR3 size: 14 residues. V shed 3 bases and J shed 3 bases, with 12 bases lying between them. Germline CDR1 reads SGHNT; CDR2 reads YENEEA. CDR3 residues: CASSLAGLNYEQYF. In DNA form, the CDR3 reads TGTGCCAGCAGCTTGGCGGGCCTAAACTACGAGCAGTACTTC.

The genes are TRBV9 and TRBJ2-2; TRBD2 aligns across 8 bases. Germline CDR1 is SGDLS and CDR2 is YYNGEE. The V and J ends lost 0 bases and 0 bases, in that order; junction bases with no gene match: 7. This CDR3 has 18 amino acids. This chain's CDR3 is CASSVEAGGHPNTGELFF. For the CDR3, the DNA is TGTGCCAGCAGCGTAGAGGCGGGGGGTCACCCGAACACCGGGGAGCTGTTTTTT.

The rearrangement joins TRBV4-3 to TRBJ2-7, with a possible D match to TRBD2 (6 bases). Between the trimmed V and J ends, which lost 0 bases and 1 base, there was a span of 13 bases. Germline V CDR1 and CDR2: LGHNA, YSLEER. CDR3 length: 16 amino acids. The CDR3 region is CASSQDVRGNSYEQYF. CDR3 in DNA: TGCGCCAGCAGCCAAGATGTGCGGGGTAATTCCTACGAGCAGTACTTC.

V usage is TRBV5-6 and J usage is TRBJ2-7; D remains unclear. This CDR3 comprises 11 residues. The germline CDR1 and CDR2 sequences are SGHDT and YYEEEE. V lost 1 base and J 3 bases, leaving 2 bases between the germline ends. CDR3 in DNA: TGTGCCAGCAGCTTGCACTACGAGCAGTACTTC. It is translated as CASSLHYEQYF.

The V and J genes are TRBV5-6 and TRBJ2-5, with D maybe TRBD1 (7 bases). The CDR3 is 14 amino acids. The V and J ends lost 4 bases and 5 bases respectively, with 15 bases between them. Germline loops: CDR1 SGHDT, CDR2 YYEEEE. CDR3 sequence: CASSLATGRETQYF. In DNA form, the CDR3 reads TGTGCCAGCAGCCTAGCGACAGGGAGGGAGACCCAGTACTTC. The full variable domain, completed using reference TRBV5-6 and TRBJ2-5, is DAGVTQSPTHLIKTRGQQVTLRCSPKSGHDTVSWYQQALGQGPQFIFQYYEEEERQRGNFPDRFSGHQFPNYSSELNVNALLLGDSALYLCASSLATGRETQYFGPGTRLLVL.

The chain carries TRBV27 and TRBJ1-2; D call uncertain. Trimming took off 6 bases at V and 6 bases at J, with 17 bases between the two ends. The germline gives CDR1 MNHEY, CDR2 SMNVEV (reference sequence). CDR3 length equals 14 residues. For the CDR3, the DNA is TGTGCCAGCAGGGCGGGGAGGCAGCGGGATGGCTACACCTTC. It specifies CASRAGRQRDGYTF.

The CDR3 loop is CASSEGQNNSPLHF. Written as DNA, the CDR3 is TGTGCCAGCAGTGAAGGACAGAATAATTCACCCCTCCACTTT. This chain connects TRBV2 to TRBJ1-6; possible D gene TRBD1, 5 bases. Trimming cost V 1 base and J 5 bases, with 6 bases left between them. The CDR3 totals 14 residues. Germline V gene data show CDR1 as SNHLY and CDR2 as FYNNEI.